The 21 T cell receptor beta chains reported below all come from one sample, sequenced in a study of regulatory T cells in long-lasting Graves disease. Time point meaning: newly diagnosed GD, antithyroid drugs for less than 3 months. Extracted RNA from PBMCs served as the source of the TCR library. Construction of TCR beta libraries relied on iRepertoire HTBI primers and on Arm-PCR targeting CDR3 regions. MiXCR was run by TCRdb on the multiplex PCR reads, yielding one entry per CDR3 protein. The table shows 620,000 or so distinct CDR3 sequences, with less than 20% occurring only once. This same sample was also taken into another study, of T cells in Graves' hyperthyroidism and ophthalmopathy.

Sequenced here: peripheral blood mononuclear cells (PBMCs), sampled at new diagnosis, from a patient treated with antithyroid drugs. These receptors were obtained from a woman in her twenties or thirties with Graves disease.

This clonotype was seen at least ten times. The rearrangement uses TRBV7-9 and TRBJ2-1; D is ambiguous. Germline CDR1 reads SEHNR; CDR2 reads FQNEAQ (reference sequence). The CDR3 extends over 10 amino acids. V was cut by 2 bases and J by 10 bases, with 3 bases left in between. The CDR3 here is CASSLWEQFF. The CDR3 DNA reads TGTGCCAGCAGCTTATGGGAGCAGTTCTTC.

Ten or more counts support this clonotype. This sequence joins TRBV7-9 and TRBJ2-3, with 7 bases that match TRBD1. The V gene end was trimmed by 4 bases and the J gene end by 1 base; junction bases not matched to a gene: 8. CDR1 is SEHNR, CDR2 FQNEAQ, per germline (reference sequence). There are 16 residues in the CDR3. This chain's CDR3 is CASSSTSGTGTDTQYF. The CDR3, as DNA: TGTGCCAGCAGCTCTACTTCCGGGACAGGCACAGATACGCAGTATTTT.

This clonotype was detected many times. The CDR3 loop is CASSELRTGNSPLHF. The CDR3 DNA reads TGTGCCAGCAGTGAATTAAGGACTGGGAATTCACCCCTCCACTTT. V usage is TRBV2 and J usage is TRBJ1-6, with D unresolved. Deletions cut 2 bases from V and 7 bases from J, with 12 bases between. This CDR3 comprises 15 residues. Germline CDR1 is SNHLY and CDR2 is FYNNEI.

This rearrangement joins TRBV11-2 to TRBJ1-5; D is uncertain. Germline V gene sequence: CDR1 SGHAT, CDR2 FQNNGV. V was shortened by 5 bases and J by 4 bases, with 15 bases between the two germline ends. This CDR3 region has 15 residues. The CDR3 DNA sequence: TGTGCCAGCAGCCTTGGTTCGGGCCTTAATCAGCCCCAGCATTTT. Its protein product is CASSLGSGLNQPQHF.

Only a few counts were recorded for this clonotype. The chain employs TRBV19 and TRBJ2-7, with 11 bases identical to TRBD1. The CDR3 has 14 amino acids. Per the germline V gene, CDR1 is LNHDA and CDR2 is SQIVND (reference sequence). J lost 6 bases, V lost 3 bases, and 4 bases had no gene match. The CDR3 DNA is TGTGCCAGTAGTATCGGACAGGGGGCCATCGAGCAGTACTTC. It translates to CASSIGQGAIEQYF.

This clonotype was seen at least ten times. The CDR3 bases are TGCAGTGCTAGACCGCCGACAGCGGCCGGGGGCTACACCTTC. Protein: CSARPPTAAGGYTF. J is TRBJ1-2 and V is TRBV20-1; a possible D gene is TRBD1 (5 bases). This CDR3 has 14 residues. Germline lookup yields CDR1 DFQATT and CDR2 SNEGSKA (reference sequence). Trimming stripped 2 bases from V and 8 bases from J, with 18 bases between.

The CDR3 loop is CASRGTTANSYEQYF. The CDR3 DNA follows: TGTGCCAGCAGGGGGACGACCGCAAACTCCTACGAGCAGTACTTC. The V call is TRBV6-1, the J call TRBJ2-7, with D perhaps matching TRBD1 or TRBD2 (5 bases each). Trimming pared 6 bases from V and 0 bases from J, leaving 15 bases between. The CDR3 is 15 residues long. The germline gives CDR1 MNHNS, CDR2 SASEGT.

This clonotype has a handful of counts. The chain is built from TRBV18 and TRBJ2-7; 7 positions match TRBD1. The V segment lost 3 bases and the J segment 2 bases; nucleotides outside the gene matches: 10. There are 16 residues in the CDR3. CDR1 and CDR2 (germline): KGHSH, LQKENI. The CDR3 is CASSPIPGQSTYEQYF. The CDR3 coding sequence is TGTGCCAGCTCACCCATACCGGGACAGAGCACCTACGAGCAGTACTTC.

This clonotype appeared many times. V usage is TRBV2 and J usage is TRBJ2-3; D unclear. The CDR3 consists of 13 residues. Germline V lookup: CDR1 SNHLY, CDR2 FYNNEI. V was cut by 4 bases and J by 2 bases, with 7 bases left in between. In DNA, the CDR3 is TGTGCCAGCAGTGCCTATTTCACAGATACGCAGTATTTT. Its translation is CASSAYFTDTQYF.

This clonotype was counted a few times. The V call is TRBV29-1, the J call TRBJ2-2; D might be TRBD2 (6 bases). Germline loops: CDR1 SQVTM, CDR2 ANQGSEA. The CDR3 contains 15 residues. V was trimmed by 4 bases and J by 6 bases, leaving 18 bases between them. The CDR3 spells CSVGTRLANPGELFF. CDR3 DNA sequence: TGCAGCGTTGGTACCCGGCTAGCGAATCCCGGGGAGCTGTTTTTT.

The genes are TRBV11-2 and TRBJ1-4; 7 nucleotides align to TRBD1. The germline CDR1 and CDR2 sequences are SGHAT and FQNNGV. The CDR3 runs 16 residues. The V and J ends lost 4 bases and 0 bases, in that order; junction bases with no gene match: 5. DNA of the CDR3: TGTGCCAGCAGCTACACAGGGGCAGCAACTAATGAAAAACTGTTTTTT. It specifies CASSYTGAATNEKLFF.

Many counts were recorded for this clonotype. The rearrangement joins TRBV29-1 to TRBJ1-1; D gene unclear. The V end lost 3 bases, the J end lost 5 bases, and 13 bases lay between the germline ends. The CDR3 is 13 residues long. Germline V lookup: CDR1 SQVTM, CDR2 ANQGSEA. The CDR3, as DNA: TGCAGCGTTGAGGAGGGTGTGGGAACTGAAGCTTTCTTT. Protein: CSVEEGVGTEAFF. Together with reference TRBV29-1 and TRBJ1-1, the CDR3 gives the full variable domain: SAVISQKPSRDICQRGTSLTIQCQVDSQVTMMFWYRQQPGQSLTLIATANQGSEATYESGFVIDKFPISRPNLTFSTLTVSNMSPEDSSIYLCSVEEGVGTEAFFGQGTRLTVV.

This rearrangement joins TRBV27 to TRBJ1-1, with D hard to call. CDR3 length: 14 amino acids. Between the trimmed V and J ends, which lost 3 bases and 2 bases, there was a span of 10 bases. The germline V gene has CDR1 MNHEY and CDR2 SMNVEV (reference sequence). CDR3 in amino acids: CASSLGVINTEAFF. CDR3 DNA: TGTGCCAGCAGTTTGGGCGTAATCAACACTGAAGCTTTCTTT.

The sample holds a few counts of this clonotype. The chain has TRBV3-1 and TRBJ2-1, with 10 bases lining up with TRBD1. The trim removed 4 bases at V and 4 bases at J, leaving 7 bases unmatched. The germline CDR1 and CDR2 sequences are LGHDT and YNNKEL (reference sequence). The CDR3 length is 16 residues. DNA of the CDR3: TGTGCCAGCAGCCCTCGGACAGGGGGGGAATACAATGAGCAGTTCTTC. It yields the protein CASSPRTGGEYNEQFF.

This chain joins TRBV9 and TRBJ2-3; D is undetermined. The CDR3 consists of 12 residues. The ends were cut back, 3 bases at V and 15 bases at J, with 17 bases in the middle. Germline assignment: CDR1 SGDLS and CDR2 YYNGEE. CDR3 nucleotide sequence: TGTGCCAGCAGCGCGGACGCGGTATTCGTATATTTT. It codes for CASSADAVFVYF.

J is TRBJ1-5 and V is TRBV12-3 or TRBV12-4; 7 nucleotides align to TRBD1. Unmatched junction bases numbered 5, after V lost 6 bases and J lost 0 bases. This CDR3 comprises 15 residues. The CDR3 coding sequence is TGTGCCAGCAGGGTGGGACAGTATAGCAATCAGCCCCAGCATTTT. Translated, it gives CASRVGQYSNQPQHF.

A note on this clonotype: Being one base from a much bigger clone, this may be a read error. The J gene is TRBJ2-3, the V gene TRBV5-1; 9 bases align to TRBD1. The V segment lost 5 bases and the J segment 2 bases; nucleotides outside the gene matches: 6. The germline V gene has CDR1 SGHRS and CDR2 YFSETQ. The CDR3 loop spans 15 amino acids. The CDR3 nucleotides are TGCGCCAGCAGGTACTGGGACAGGGACACAGATACGCAGTATTTT. This translates into CASRYWDRDTDTQYF.

The chain links TRBV29-1 to TRBJ2-1; D possibly corresponds to TRBD1 (5 bases). The CDR3 spans 11 residues. V shed 7 bases and J shed 7 bases, with 11 bases lying between them. In germline, CDR1 is SQVTM, CDR2 ANQGSEA. CDR3 sequence reads: CSAEGENEQFF. CDR3 bases: TGCAGCGCGGAAGGGGAAAATGAGCAGTTCTTC.

This clonotype was detected a few times. The chain employs TRBV5-1 and TRBJ2-7, with D possibly matching TRBD2 (5 bases). V lost 0 bases and J lost 3, with 13 bases in between. This CDR3 comprises 15 residues. Germline CDR1 reads SGHRS; CDR2 reads YFSETQ. The CDR3 spells CASSLASGVLYEQYF. The CDR3, as DNA: TGCGCCAGCAGCTTGGCCAGCGGAGTACTCTACGAGCAGTACTTC.

The rearrangement uses TRBV20-1 and TRBJ1-5, with TRBD1 as a possible D gene (5 bases). The CDR3 is 13 amino acids. Trimming took off 5 bases at V and 5 bases at J, with 13 bases between the two ends. In germline, CDR1 is DFQATT, CDR2 SNEGSKA (reference sequence). CDR3 sequence reads: CSAQGRGHQPQHF. Written as DNA, the CDR3 is TGCAGTGCTCAGGGACGGGGACATCAGCCCCAGCATTTT.

This clonotype was seen more than once but under ten times. The chain has TRBV29-1 and TRBJ2-5; D gene unclear. Trimming took off 6 bases at V and 5 bases at J, with 7 bases between the two ends. In germline, CDR1 is SQVTM, CDR2 ANQGSEA. The CDR3 covers 10 residues. Written as DNA, the CDR3 is TGCAGCGTGGGTGCTGAGACCCAGTACTTC. This sequence encodes CSVGAETQYF.